The TCR beta chain under discussion was sequenced for a study of blood T cells in healthy people across ages. A second about 7 to 12 cycle PCR used barcoded and J-beta primers. TCRdb reprocessed the 5' RACE reads with MiXCR, giving one entry per CDR3 protein. The sample consists of 1,500,000 or so distinct CDR3 sequences, approximately 59% of them appearing once. The germline CDR1 and CDR2 sequences are MGHRA and YSYEKL. Trimming pared 0 bases from V and 0 bases from J, leaving 9 bases between. The CDR3 covers 15 residues. The sequenced sample was blood. The chain has TRBV4-1 and TRBJ2-7; D is undetermined. This TCR was recovered from a young man in good health. The CDR3 spells CASSQEPAPSYEQYF. The CDR3 DNA sequence: TGCGCCAGCAGCCAAGAGCCGGCGCCCTCCTACGAGCAGTACTTC.